This is a list of T cell receptor beta chains from one sample in a study of identical twins. One entry per CDR3 protein results from TCRdb running MiXCR on the 5' RACE reads. The repertoire holds about 240,000 distinct CDR3 sequences, roughly 12% seen once, with 4% to 5% in the top ten. The same sample was also studied in work on yellow fever vaccine responses in identical twins.

Material for sequencing was memory (CD45RO+) T cells sorted from blood. These receptor sequences come from a woman aged 18-29 years in good health. The CDR3 runs from the conserved cysteine through the conserved F or W. A D gene is named only where the DNA matches it firmly.

d_call v_call cdr3_aa
TRBD1 TRBV24-1 CATRPQGATDTQYF
NA TRBV6-2/TRBV6-3 CASSHPGLEGADTQYF
NA TRBV29-1 CSVRVGAYEQYF
NA TRBV3-1 CASGRSYEQYF
TRBD2 TRBV27 CASSPKGSGRSNEQFF
NA TRBV21-1 CASSTYTEAFF
TRBD1 TRBV5-1 CASSSGQGIGGELFF
TRBD1 TRBV6-4 CASSPLGTGGTGELFF
TRBD2 TRBV7-3 CASSLKAGVDTQYF
TRBD2 TRBV27 CASSLLGLASIGELFF
NA TRBV12-3/TRBV12-4 CASRGGATNEKLFF
TRBD2 TRBV20-1 CSASSGEQFF
NA TRBV10-3 CAISELAGNTEAFF
NA TRBV12-3/TRBV12-4 CASRPWGTFYGYTF
NA TRBV7-3 CASSSKGGTNTGELFF
NA TRBV6-2/TRBV6-3 CASSYGFSQVLPTEAFF
TRBD2 TRBV18 CASSQGPGLAVLLEQFF
TRBD1 TRBV20-1 CSATGTGWKKKLFF
TRBD2 TRBV24-1 CATSDSASGYTDTQYF
NA TRBV7-9 CASSLYLGTLTDTQYF
TRBD1 TRBV15 CATSRDGQGQETQYF
NA TRBV28 CASSPPRKINSNQPQHF
NA TRBV7-2 CASSLGGGSQPQHF
NA TRBV6-5 CASSEWSNYGYTF
NA TRBV5-1 CASSPGRRWDTEAFF
NA TRBV12-3/TRBV12-4 CASSSDGASTDTQYF
TRBD1 TRBV7-9 CASSPPGTGRETQYF
TRBD1 TRBV3-1 CASRAQRQGNEQFF
NA TRBV4-1 CASSQMQGSGELFF
NA TRBV7-9 CASSRRLGGISYEQYF
TRBD1 TRBV9 CASSLGQGPTEAFF
NA TRBV2 CASSEYPAAHPVF
TRBD1 TRBV7-6 CASSLGQGAYGYTF
TRBD2 TRBV7-8 CASRNRVGLAGGLNEQFF
TRBD1 TRBV9 CASSVGTGPQEQFF
NA TRBV6-5 CASSSPRPPEKLFF
TRBD2 TRBV3-1 CASSQVGGTSDHEQYF
NA TRBV3-1 CASSQLGGNTDTQYF
NA TRBV6-5 CASSYSYPTPSNTGELFF
TRBD2 TRBV12-3/TRBV12-4 CASTSGLAGDEQYF
NA TRBV25-1 CASSDTDSLVNTIYF